This is a list of T cell receptor beta chains from one sample in a study of T cell clonotyping in hematopoietic cell transplantation. Assay: immunoSEQ multiplex PCR; the TCRdb copy retains only in-frame clones and omits some. The repertoire holds thousands of clones, with approximately 96% as singletons. Source: PBMCs, taken 30 days after allogeneic stem cell transplant. These TCRs come from a male patient aged 40-50 years who had an allogeneic stem cell transplant from a related donor, so the T cells may come from the graft donor. Some clones in this sample may be carry-over from other donors' samples. Both conserved end residues are part of each CDR3. D genes are given only for firm matches. Rows give clone size only sometimes, using once, few, many, or a class for an expanded clone.

.,.,TRBJ1-1,TRBV7-8,CASSQDRNTEAFF,TGTGCCAGCAGCCAGGACAGGAACACTGAAGCTTTCTTT
TRBD1,.,TRBJ1-1,TRBV30,CAWSGQGAGNLRLVEAFF,TGTGCCTGGAGTGGACAGGGGGCCGGTAATCTCCGACTCGTTGAAGCTTTCTTT
TRBD1,.,TRBJ1-1,TRBV7-3,CASSQTGTGVRSEAFF,TGTGCCAGCAGTCAGACCGGGACAGGGGTTCGTAGTGAAGCTTTCTTT
.,.,TRBJ1-1,TRBV10-3,CAISELGRVTEAFF,TGTGCCATCAGTGAGCTGGGTAGGGTCACTGAAGCTTTCTTT
.,once,TRBJ2-5,TRBV2,CASSDWETQYF,TGTGCCAGCAGTGATTGGGAGACCCAGTACTTC
.,.,TRBJ2-5,TRBV9,CASSPNLGQETQYF,TGTGCCAGCAGCCCAAACTTGGGACAAGAGACCCAGTACTTC
TRBD1,.,TRBJ2-7,TRBV11-3,CASSLTGNEQYF,TGTGCCAGCAGCCTGACAGGGAACGAGCAGTACTTC
.,.,TRBJ1-4,TRBV4-1,CASSQMGGRGSEKLFF,TGCGCCAGCAGCCAGATGGGGGGTCGGGGAAGTGAAAAACTGTTTTTT
TRBD1,.,TRBJ1-5,TRBV5-6,CASSTGQGLNQPQHF,TGTGCCAGCAGCACAGGACAGGGGCTCAATCAGCCCCAGCATTTT
TRBD1,.,TRBJ1-5,TRBV5-8,CASSYRGPDQPQHF,TGTGCCAGCAGTTACAGGGGGCCCGATCAGCCCCAGCATTTT
.,.,TRBJ1-1,TRBV15,CATSYSQNTEAFF,TGTGCCACCAGTTACAGCCAGAACACTGAAGCTTTCTTT
TRBD1,.,TRBJ1-3,TRBV30,CAWSRATGGSGNTIYF,TGTGCCTGGAGCCGTGCGACAGGGGGCTCTGGAAACACCATATATTTT
.,.,TRBJ1-2,TRBV7-2,CASSLAGLYGYTF,TGTGCCAGCAGCTTGGCAGGTCTCTATGGCTACACCTTC
TRBD2,.,TRBJ2-7,TRBV11-2,CASGAGTSGFLDEQYF,TGTGCCAGCGGGGCCGGGACTAGCGGGTTCTTGGACGAGCAGTACTTC
.,.,TRBJ1-1,TRBV5-1,CASSTQTPPNTEAFF,TGCGCCAGCAGCACTCAAACACCACCGAACACTGAAGCTTTCTTT
TRBD1,.,TRBJ2-7,TRBV9,CASSPRTGGKEQYF,TGTGCCAGCAGCCCACGGACAGGGGGCAAGGAGCAGTACTTC
TRBD2,.,TRBJ2-1,TRBV5-1,CASSSQVAGVYNEQFF,TGCGCCAGCAGCTCCCAGGTAGCGGGAGTTTACAATGAGCAGTTCTTC
.,.,TRBJ1-5,TRBV19,CASSIGQVGNQPQHF,TGTGCCAGTAGTATTGGGCAGGTAGGCAATCAGCCCCAGCATTTT